This T cell receptor (beta chain) was sequenced in a study of cytomegalovirus exposure and HLA in healthy donors. Study observations and caveats: Near-uniform donor sequencing depth was presumed by presence/absence analyses. The study reported that TCR beta sequences accurately predicted HLA-A and HLA-B alleles in most subjects. In a later analysis, at a false discovery rate of 0.05, 17,000 or so TCR beta sequences were associated with HLA alleles.

Trimming cost V 0 bases and J 2 bases, with 14 bases left between them. This CDR3 has 16 residues. Germline loops: CDR1 SGHNT, CDR2 YYREEE (reference sequence). With respect to this clone: Its antigen is unidentified.

The PCR ran on 60 Vbeta and 13 Jbeta primers. Method: immunoSEQ multiplex PCR; TCRdb's copy keeps in-frame clones and lacks some. The sample yields more than 70,000 clones, approximately 80% seen once. Donors had nominal health at sampling but likely had unrecorded immune exposures. The sequencing sample was made of PBMCs. The TCR sequence derives from a middle-aged man in good health and CMV-seronegative. The chain couples TRBV5-4 to TRBJ1-1; D unresolved. CDR3: CASSLEGRRANTEAFF. The CDR3 nucleotides read TGTGCCAGCAGCTTGGAAGGCCGGAGGGCCAACACTGAAGCTTTCTTT.